Shown below are 23 T cell receptor beta chains from a single sample sequenced in a study of CD8 T cells in ankylosing spondylitis. TCRdb reprocessed the 5' RACE reads with MiXCR, giving one entry per CDR3 protein. The repertoire includes about 360,000 distinct CDR3 sequences, roughly 22% of them detected once, and about 12% sits in the top ten. Sequenced: blood, either unsorted or a sorted T cell fraction (not recorded which). The receptors originated from a male donor with ankylosing spondylitis or in good health (not recorded which).

J is TRBJ2-7 and V is TRBV20-1; TRBD1 matches at 10 bases. Unmatched junction bases numbered 4, after V lost 1 base and J lost 4 bases. The CDR3 is 14 amino acids. Germline V gene lookup returns CDR1 DFQATT and CDR2 SNEGSKA (reference sequence). This chain's CDR3 is CSARAGQGWYEQYF. The CDR3 DNA reads TGCAGTGCTAGAGCGGGACAGGGGTGGTACGAGCAGTACTTC.

This clonotype was recorded once. V and J are TRBV4-1 and TRBJ2-1; 9 bases are a match to TRBD1. Germline assignment: CDR1 MGHRA and CDR2 YSYEKL. The CDR3 consists of 16 residues. The junction had 10 bases not matched to a gene; V was cut back by 0 bases and J by 10 bases. DNA for the CDR3: TGCGCCAGCAGCCAAGACGTGGACAGGGGTGTGGGGGAGCAGTTCTTC. This gives the protein CASSQDVDRGVGEQFF.

This clonotype was seen more than once but under ten times. This chain joins TRBV12-3 or TRBV12-4 and TRBJ2-1, with 9 nucleotides matching TRBD1. The CDR3 runs to 16 residues. V lost 6 bases, J lost 5 bases, and 11 bases stayed unmatched. The CDR3 sequence: CASRYPGTGFDNEQFF. Here the CDR3 DNA reads TGTGCCAGCAGATACCCCGGGACAGGGTTCGACAATGAGCAGTTCTTC.

The rearrangement links TRBV27 to TRBJ2-1; D uncertain. V gave up 1 base and J gave up 0 bases, with 7 bases separating them. CDR3 size: 15 residues. Germline V gene sequence: CDR1 MNHEY, CDR2 SMNVEV (reference sequence). The CDR3 loop is CASSLWRSSYNEQFF. CDR3 in DNA: TGTGCCAGCAGTTTATGGCGGAGCTCCTACAATGAGCAGTTCTTC.

The rearrangement joins TRBV27 to TRBJ1-6, with D possibly being TRBD1 (6 bases). The V end was cut by 6 bases, the J end by 9 bases, with 9 bases between. CDR1 is MNHEY and CDR2 is SMNVEV in the germline V gene (reference sequence). The CDR3 runs to 12 residues. CDR3 nucleotides: TGTGCCAGCAGGGAAGGGGGTTCACCCCTCCACTTT. Its translation is CASREGGSPLHF.

This chain connects TRBV24-1 to TRBJ2-1, with 7 bases aligning to TRBD1. Germline trimming cut 7 bases from V and 10 bases from J; bases unmatched to any gene: 9. This CDR3 spans 13 amino acids. Germline V gives CDR1 KGHDR, CDR2 SFDVKD. The chain's CDR3 is CATRETGAGEQFF. The CDR3 DNA reads as TGTGCCACCAGGGAAACAGGGGCCGGAGAGCAGTTCTTC.

The chain uses TRBV18 and TRBJ2-7, with D possibly matching TRBD2 (5 bases). Between the trimmed V and J ends, which lost 0 bases and 3 bases, there was a span of 15 bases. The CDR3 contains 16 residues. CDR1 is KGHSH and CDR2 is LQKENI in the germline V gene. The CDR3 loop reads CASSPPRASGLYEQYF. CDR3 DNA sequence: TGTGCCAGCTCACCACCCCGGGCCTCAGGACTCTACGAGCAGTACTTC.

The chain carries TRBV9 and TRBJ2-3; 8 bases agree with TRBD2. The J segment lost 2 bases and the V segment lost 4 bases, leaving 15 bases of the junction unmatched. The CDR3 contains 18 residues. From germline, CDR1 is SGDLS and CDR2 YYNGEE. The CDR3 DNA is TGTGCCAGCAGCTACCCCTCTGTTGCGGGGGGCCTCACAGATACGCAGTATTTT. Protein product: CASSYPSVAGGLTDTQYF.

This clonotype was counted a few times. The gene calls are TRBV10-3 and TRBJ2-7; the D gene is possibly TRBD1 (7 bases). This CDR3 has 14 residues. Germline CDR1 and CDR2: ENHRY and SYGVKD. Trimming cost V 3 bases and J 7 bases, with 16 bases left between them. The CDR3 DNA sequence: TGTGCCATCAGTGACCCAATGACAGGGAGGGAGCAGTACTTC. It yields the protein CAISDPMTGREQYF.

This clonotype was observed a handful of times. This chain connects TRBV12-3 or TRBV12-4 to TRBJ1-1, with 7 nucleotides matching TRBD1. The CDR3 runs to 16 residues. Trimming cost V 3 bases and J 0 bases; bases outside gene matches: 7. In DNA, the CDR3 is TGTGCCAGCAGTTTCCTAGGACAGGCCATGAACACTGAAGCTTTCTTT. Encoded protein: CASSFLGQAMNTEAFF.

This clonotype has only a few counts. CDR3 coding DNA: TGCGCCAGCAGCCAAATGACCCGGGGGGATCAGCCCCAGCATTTT. Translated: CASSQMTRGDQPQHF. The chain has TRBV4-1 and TRBJ1-5; maybe TRBD1 (5 bases). CDR1 and CDR2 (germline): MGHRA, YSYEKL. CDR3 length: 15 amino acids. Trimming took off 2 bases at V and 5 bases at J, with 13 bases between the two ends.

This clonotype was detected only a few times. The chain carries TRBV2 and TRBJ1-2; D is ambiguous. The CDR3 extends over 12 amino acids. Trimming pared 5 bases from V and 8 bases from J, leaving 12 bases between. The germline gives CDR1 SNHLY, CDR2 FYNNEI. The CDR3 spells CASSFRVKGYTF. CDR3 nucleotide sequence: TGTGCCAGCAGTTTCCGGGTAAAGGGCTACACCTTC. The full variable domain, in which reference TRBV2 and TRBJ1-2 provide the parts outside the CDR3, is EPEVTQTPSHQVTQMGQEVILRCVPISNHLYFYWYRQILGQKVEFLVSFYNNEISEKSEIFDDQFSVERPDGSNFTLKIRSTKLEDSAMYFCASSFRVKGYTFGSGTRLTVV.

As concerns this clonotype: One end of the junction does not line up with germline, which may come from a read error. The chain recombines TRBV7-9 with TRBJ2-5; TRBD2 might be the D (6 bases). The CDR3 sequence is 12 residues long. CDR1 and CDR2 from the germline V gene are SEHNR and FQNEAQ (reference sequence). The CDR3 DNA follows: TGTGCCAGCAGCTTAGGTCCGGGACTCAAGGGCTTC. Translating gives CASSLGPGLKGF.

The chain couples TRBV20-1 to TRBJ2-1; possible D gene TRBD1, 5 bases. This CDR3 contains 14 residues. V was shortened by 0 bases and J by 8 bases, with 14 bases between the two germline ends. Germline V gene lookup returns CDR1 DFQATT and CDR2 SNEGSKA (reference sequence). The DNA of the CDR3 is TGCAGTGCTAGAGAGTGGACGGACACTCATGAGCAGTTCTTC. Translated: CSAREWTDTHEQFF.

The chain joins TRBV20-1 to TRBJ2-7, with a weak D call TRBD1 (6 bases). Trimming left V 1 base short and J 0 bases short, with 16 bases between. The CDR3 runs 16 residues. Germline lookup yields CDR1 DFQATT and CDR2 SNEGSKA (reference sequence). CDR3 protein: CSARGNRVDRSYEQYF. The DNA of the CDR3 is TGCAGTGCTAGAGGTAACAGGGTAGACCGCTCCTACGAGCAGTACTTC.

This chain connects TRBV19 to TRBJ2-7, with 8 positions matching TRBD1. The CDR3 covers 14 residues. V lost 3 bases to trimming and J lost 2 bases; unmatched junction nucleotides: 3. Germline V gene sequence: CDR1 LNHDA, CDR2 SQIVND (reference sequence). The CDR3: CASSITGGPYEQYF. The CDR3 region has the DNA TGTGCCAGTAGTATCACAGGGGGGCCCTACGAGCAGTACTTC. The full variable domain, with the rest looked up from reference TRBV19 and TRBJ2-7, is DGGITQSPKYLFRKEGQNVTLSCEQNLNHDAMYWYRQDPGQGLRLIYYSQIVNDFQKGDIAEGYSVSREKKESFPLTVTSAQKNPTAFYLCASSITGGPYEQYFGPGTRLTVT.

The V gene is TRBV6-5, the J gene TRBJ2-3; TRBD1 aligns across 8 bases. V lost 4 bases and J lost 0; bases outside the gene matches: 3. The germline V gene encodes CDR1 MNHEY and CDR2 SVGAGI. This CDR3 has 15 amino acids. The CDR3 loop is CASSSGTGSTDTQYF. The CDR3 coding sequence is TGTGCCAGCAGTTCAGGGACAGGTAGCACAGATACGCAGTATTTT.

This chain uses TRBV30 with TRBJ1-5, with unresolved D. The CDR3 loop spans 13 amino acids. From germline, CDR1 is GTSNPN and CDR2 SVGIG (reference sequence). Trimming shortened V by 3 bases and J by 4 bases, and 10 bases separated the two germline ends. CDR3 residues: CAWRALGNQPQHF. DNA for the CDR3: TGTGCCTGGAGGGCCCTCGGGAATCAGCCCCAGCATTTT.

This clonotype has only a few counts. The chain is built from TRBV2 and TRBJ2-1; 9 bases fit TRBD2. This CDR3 has 14 amino acids. The V segment lost 6 bases and the J segment 8 bases; nucleotides outside the gene matches: 8. Looked up from germline, CDR1 is SNHLY and CDR2 is FYNNEI. The CDR3 DNA reads TGTGCCAGCAGAGTCCCAGCGGGGGGATATGAGCAGTTCTTC. Its translation: CASRVPAGGYEQFF.

This clonotype was seen a handful of times. The V gene is TRBV12-3 or TRBV12-4, the J gene TRBJ2-3; TRBD1 might be the D (6 bases). This CDR3 is 14 amino acids long. Trimming cost V 6 bases and J 1 base, with 11 bases left between them. The CDR3, as DNA: TGTGCCAGCAGGGGGGCCTTGGGCACAGATACGCAGTATTTT. It codes for CASRGALGTDTQYF.

This clonotype has more than one count but fewer than ten. The chain employs TRBV6-1 and TRBJ1-5; D unresolved. V dropped 3 bases and J dropped 1 base, with 19 bases sitting between them. Per the germline V gene, CDR1 is MNHNS and CDR2 is SASEGT. This CDR3 contains 18 residues. The CDR3 reads CASSEWAALLVSNQPQHF. The DNA of the CDR3 is TGTGCCAGCAGTGAGTGGGCGGCTCTCCTTGTAAGCAATCAGCCCCAGCATTTT.

This clonotype was seen only a few times. V usage is TRBV3-1 and J usage is TRBJ2-1; 8 bases are shared with TRBD1. This CDR3 contains 14 residues. V was clipped by 3 bases and J by 7 bases; unmatched bases: 5. The germline CDR1 and CDR2 sequences are LGHDT and YNNKEL (reference sequence). The CDR3 coding sequence is TGTGCCAGCAGCCAGACGGACAGGGCGAATGAGCAGTTCTTC. Its translation: CASSQTDRANEQFF.

This rearrangement joins TRBV4-1 to TRBJ2-7, with 9 bases identical to TRBD2. V lost 4 bases and J lost 0; bases outside the gene matches: 7. The germline CDR1 and CDR2 sequences are MGHRA and YSYEKL. CDR3 length: 16 amino acids. The CDR3: CASSPVSGGLSYEQYF. CDR3 nucleotides: TGCGCCAGCAGCCCCGTAAGCGGGGGGCTCTCCTACGAGCAGTACTTC.